One sample yielded the 28 T cell receptor beta chains listed below, sequenced in a study of human T cells and chemical hapten exposure. TCRdb reprocessed the RACE reads with MiXCR, giving one entry per CDR3 protein. The data show 150,000 to 200,000 distinct CDR3 sequences, roughly 15% seen once. The time point was: patch test 1, 2 weeks after DPC sensitization. The treatment was: therapeutic diphenylcyclopropenone sensitization with weekly scalp DPC. The specimen comprised whole blood, sampled in connection with sensitization to the hapten diphenylcyclopropenone (DPC). All receptors come from a woman in her thirties with alopecia areata. Some clones in this sample may be carry-over from other donors' samples.

This sequence joins TRBV28 and TRBJ2-2; 11 bases map to TRBD2. J was trimmed by 6 bases and V by 5 bases; bases with no gene match: 11. In germline, CDR1 is MDHEN, CDR2 SYDVKM. The CDR3 runs to 17 residues. The DNA for the CDR3 is TGTGCCAGCAGTCCGCCCTTAGCGGGGGGGCCGTCCGGGGAGCTGTTTTTT. Translating gives CASSPPLAGGPSGELFF.

The chain joins TRBV20-1 to TRBJ2-1; TRBD1 agrees at 7 bases. Germline loops: CDR1 DFQATT, CDR2 SNEGSKA (reference sequence). This CDR3 comprises 14 residues. V was clipped by 4 bases and J by 10 bases; unmatched bases: 13. The CDR3 DNA sequence: TGCAGTGCTACCGGGACAGAGGCCTACTGGGAGCAGTTCTTC. It is translated as CSATGTEAYWEQFF.

The chain employs TRBV2 and TRBJ1-2, with 7 bases that match TRBD1. The CDR3 consists of 14 residues. The J segment lost 4 bases and the V segment lost 2 bases, leaving 4 bases of the junction unmatched. Germline V lookup: CDR1 SNHLY, CDR2 FYNNEI. In DNA form, the CDR3 reads TGTGCCAGCAGTGAAAGGGGACAGAGCTATGGCTACACCTTC. This translates into CASSERGQSYGYTF.

This clonotype was counted ten times or more. The CDR3 DNA follows: TGCGCCAGCAGCATACGACAGGGAGGAGAGACCCAGTACTTC. It codes for CASSIRQGGETQYF. The V call is TRBV5-1, the J call TRBJ2-5; perhaps TRBD1 as D (7 bases). This CDR3 comprises 14 residues. The V end was cut by 4 bases, the J end by 4 bases, with 14 bases between. Per germline, CDR1 SGHRS and CDR2 YFSETQ.

This clonotype was recorded a few times. The chain employs TRBV6-5 and TRBJ2-7; 7 positions match TRBD2. Trimming took 6 bases from V and 2 from J; bases not matched to a gene: 7. Per the germline V gene, CDR1 is MNHEY and CDR2 is SVGAGI. This CDR3 contains 14 residues. The chain's CDR3 is CASRSAGTTYEQYF. CDR3 nucleotide sequence: TGTGCCAGCAGGAGTGCAGGGACTACCTACGAGCAGTACTTC.

The chain has TRBV18 and TRBJ2-3; TRBD1 agrees at 7 bases. Germline-derived CDR1 and CDR2 are KGHSH and LQKENI. CDR3 length: 16 residues. V shed 3 bases and J 2 bases; nucleotides not matched to a gene: 8. As DNA, the CDR3 is TGTGCCAGCTCACCCCGACTGACAGGGTTCACAGATACGCAGTATTTT. Protein product: CASSPRLTGFTDTQYF.

This clonotype was detected only once. The chain uses TRBV12-3 or TRBV12-4 and TRBJ1-5, with D possibly being TRBD1 (6 bases). The CDR3 loop spans 15 amino acids. V lost 6 bases and J lost 5, with 17 bases in between. CDR3 sequence (DNA): TGTGCCAGCAGCCCCCGGACAGTTGATTATCAGCCCCAGCATTTT. It codes for CASSPRTVDYQPQHF.

This clonotype showed up many times. The chain combines TRBV20-1 with TRBJ2-1; D ambiguous. The V end was cut by 0 bases, the J end by 1 base, with 16 bases between. CDR3 length: 17 residues. Germline-derived CDR1 and CDR2 are DFQATT and SNEGSKA (reference sequence). The CDR3 protein is CSARDDVVVRSYNEQFF. The CDR3 coding sequence is TGCAGTGCTAGAGATGATGTGGTAGTAAGGTCCTACAATGAGCAGTTCTTC.

This clonotype turned up a few times. The V call is TRBV25-1, the J call TRBJ2-7, with TRBD1 matching 12 bases. The CDR3 has 16 residues. The V gene end was trimmed by 8 bases and the J gene end by 6 bases; junction bases not matched to a gene: 14. The germline CDR1 and CDR2 sequences are MGHDK and SYGVNS. The CDR3 here is CASGDRGPLVGPEQYF. The CDR3, as DNA: TGTGCCAGCGGGGACAGGGGGCCGCTAGTTGGCCCCGAGCAGTACTTC.

The sample holds a few counts of this clonotype. The rearrangement joins TRBV6-5 to TRBJ1-2, with D hard to call. Looked up from germline, CDR1 is MNHEY and CDR2 is SVGAGI. V gave up 1 base and J gave up 0 bases, with 12 bases separating them. The CDR3 is 16 residues long. CDR3 DNA sequence: TGTGCCAGCAGTTACTTTGGGGTCGAAGCTAACTATGGCTACACCTTC. It is translated as CASSYFGVEANYGYTF.

This clonotype was observed a handful of times. The chain uses TRBV6-5 and TRBJ2-2; D unresolved. V lost 5 bases and J 7 bases, leaving 17 bases between the germline ends. From germline, CDR1 is MNHEY and CDR2 SVGAGI. The CDR3 spans 15 residues. CDR3 loop: CASSRVPQSGGELFF. The CDR3 coding sequence is TGTGCCAGCAGTCGGGTCCCCCAGTCCGGCGGGGAGCTGTTTTTT.

This clonotype was seen more than once but under ten times. The rearrangement uses TRBV11-3 and TRBJ2-7; 11 bases fit TRBD2. Per the germline V gene, CDR1 is SGHNT and CDR2 is YENEEA. Germline trimming cut 5 bases from V and 4 bases from J; bases unmatched to any gene: 7. This CDR3 region has 15 residues. CDR3 nucleotides: TGTGCCAGCAGCCCTTCTAGCGGGGGGATTTACGAGCAGTACTTC. Its protein product is CASSPSSGGIYEQYF.

The V call is TRBV20-1, the J call TRBJ1-2; no definite D call. CDR3 length: 11 amino acids. V was shortened by 4 bases and J by 4 bases, with 7 bases between the two germline ends. From germline, CDR1 is DFQATT and CDR2 SNEGSKA (reference sequence). The CDR3 loop is CSATVTYGYTF. CDR3 DNA sequence: TGCAGTGCTACGGTTACCTATGGCTACACCTTC.

Only a few counts were recorded for this clonotype. The chain links TRBV5-8 to TRBJ2-4; the D is unclear. The CDR3 runs to 17 residues. Germline V gene data show CDR1 as SGHTS and CDR2 as YDEGEE. The V end lost 4 bases, the J end lost 1 base, and 18 bases lay between the germline ends. As DNA, the CDR3 is TGTGCCAGCAGCACCCCGGACGGGTGGGTGGCCAAAAACATTCAGTACTTC. Its translation: CASSTPDGWVAKNIQYF.

This clonotype has just a few counts. The chain uses TRBV27 and TRBJ2-7; 7 bases line up with TRBD1. The CDR3 length is 15 residues. Unmatched junction bases numbered 8, after V lost 3 bases and J lost 3 bases. Germline V CDR1 and CDR2: MNHEY, SMNVEV (reference sequence). CDR3 sequence reads: CASSLRGPGGYEQYF. The CDR3 nucleotides read TGTGCCAGCAGTTTGAGGGGGCCTGGGGGCTACGAGCAGTACTTC.

The chain recombines TRBV7-8 with TRBJ1-2; the D gene is possibly TRBD1 (6 bases). The CDR3 has 14 residues. Trimming took 1 base from V and 5 from J, leaving 11 bases between them. Germline values: CDR1 SGHVS, CDR2 FQNEAQ. CDR3 sequence: CASSLVATGYGYTF. DNA for the CDR3: TGTGCCAGCAGCTTAGTCGCGACAGGTTATGGCTACACCTTC. Filled out from reference TRBV7-8 and TRBJ1-2, the complete variable domain reads GAGVSQSPRYKVAKRGQDVALRCDPISGHVSLFWYQQALGQGPEFLTYFQNEAQLDKSGLPSDRFFAERPEGSVSTLKIQRTQQEDSAVYLCASSLVATGYGYTFGSGTRLTVV.

In its sample, this clonotype was seen many times. The V gene is TRBV10-3, the J gene TRBJ2-3; D perhaps matches TRBD1 (5 bases). V lost 5 bases to trimming and J lost 1 base, with 7 bases between them. CDR3 length: 13 amino acids. The germline CDR1 and CDR2 sequences are ENHRY and SYGVKD. The CDR3 nucleotides are TGTGCCATCAGTTTACAGGGCACAGATACGCAGTATTTT. The encoded protein is CAISLQGTDTQYF.

For the CDR3, the DNA is TGCGCCAGCAGCCAAGATCAGCCTAGCGGGGACCCTTCATACGAGCAGTACTTC. Amino acid sequence: CASSQDQPSGDPSYEQYF. V and J are TRBV4-3 and TRBJ2-7, with 9 bases identical to TRBD2. The junction had 13 bases not matched to a gene; V was cut back by 0 bases and J by 4 bases. In germline, CDR1 is LGHNA, CDR2 YSLEER. This CDR3 region has 18 residues.

The chain links TRBV10-3 to TRBJ1-2; D is uncertain. Germline CDR1 and CDR2: ENHRY and SYGVKD. There are 14 residues in the CDR3. With 4 bases removed from V and 4 bases from J, the gap between germline ends came to 13 bases. CDR3: CAISGQATPYGYTF. The CDR3 DNA follows: TGTGCCATCAGTGGGCAGGCGACCCCCTATGGCTACACCTTC.

This clonotype was found many times. V gene TRBV6-2 or TRBV6-3 combines with J gene TRBJ2-3, with 11 bases identical to TRBD2. Trimming took 6 bases from V and 1 from J; bases not matched to a gene: 6. Germline CDR1 and CDR2: MNHEY and SVGEGT. The CDR3 has 16 residues. CDR3 region: CASSSGLAEGTDTQYF. The CDR3 DNA reads TGTGCCAGCAGCTCGGGACTAGCGGAAGGCACAGATACGCAGTATTTT.

This clonotype was detected many times. The chain is built from TRBV4-1 and TRBJ2-7; D might be TRBD1 (6 bases). Looked up from germline, CDR1 is MGHRA and CDR2 is YSYEKL. Trimming removed 4 bases from V and 3 bases from J, with 10 bases in between. This CDR3 contains 13 residues. CDR3 DNA sequence: TGCGCCAGCAGCCCCCGACAGGACTACGAGCAGTACTTC. This gives the protein CASSPRQDYEQYF.

The chain links TRBV12-3 or TRBV12-4 to TRBJ1-6; D is ambiguous. The CDR3 is 13 amino acids. V lost 6 bases to trimming and J lost 7 bases, with 10 bases between them. The CDR3 nucleotides read TGTGCCAGCAGCCCCCGTGAGAATTCACCCCTCCACTTT. Translated: CASSPRENSPLHF.

This clonotype was picked up a small number of times. CDR3 coding DNA: TGTGCCTGGATGACAGGTCGCGAGCAGTACTTC. Translation: CAWMTGREQYF. The chain has TRBV30 and TRBJ2-7, with a tentative D call TRBD1 (6 bases). V dropped 4 bases and J dropped 6 bases, with 10 bases sitting between them. From germline, CDR1 is GTSNPN and CDR2 SVGIG (reference sequence). The CDR3 runs 11 residues.

This clonotype was observed a few times. The chain links TRBV28 to TRBJ1-1, with D uncertain. Germline assignment: CDR1 MDHEN and CDR2 SYDVKM. Trimming took off 5 bases at V and 1 base at J, with 5 bases between the two ends. CDR3 length equals 12 residues. The CDR3 loop is CASSGGNTEAFF. The CDR3 bases are TGTGCCAGCAGTGGAGGGAACACTGAAGCTTTCTTT.

A few counts support this clonotype. The chain carries TRBV10-3 and TRBJ2-1; 7 bases map to TRBD2. The germline gives CDR1 ENHRY, CDR2 SYGVKD. The CDR3 sequence is 12 residues long. V gave up 8 bases and J gave up 15 bases; unmatched junction bases: 13. The CDR3 nucleotides are TGTGCCATCCGCGGGGGACCCGAAAGTCCGTTCTTC. Amino acids: CAIRGGPESPFF.

Here the CDR3 reads CASSLVGTGVPTDTQYF. CDR3 nucleotide sequence: TGTGCCAGCAGCTTAGTAGGGACAGGGGTGCCGACAGATACGCAGTATTTT. This chain links TRBV7-2 with TRBJ2-3; 10 bases line up with TRBD1. V gave up 1 base and J gave up 3 bases; unmatched junction bases: 7. The CDR3 is 17 residues long. Germline assignment: CDR1 SGHTA and CDR2 FQGNSA.

This clonotype was observed at least ten times. The genes are TRBV7-6 and TRBJ2-5; 13 bases line up with TRBD2. With 1 base clipped from V and 1 base from J, the junction kept 6 bases outside the gene matches. Germline V CDR1 and CDR2: SGHVS, FNYEAQ. The CDR3 is made up of 18 amino acids. The CDR3 region has the DNA TGTGCCAGCAGCTTAGAGGTTACTAGCGGGGGGGTCCAAGAGACCCAGTACTTC. It encodes CASSLEVTSGGVQETQYF.

Points on this clonotype: A much larger clone sits a single nucleotide away, making a read error possible. The chain has TRBV6-1 and TRBJ1-5; no definite D call. Germline lookup yields CDR1 MNHNS and CDR2 SASEGT. The CDR3 contains 14 residues. Trimming shortened V by 7 bases and J by 3 bases, and 13 bases separated the two germline ends. The CDR3 nucleotides read TGTGCCAGCACCATGACATGGTACAATCAGCCCCAGCATTTT. Its translation: CASTMTWYNQPQHF.